What follows are 32 T cell receptor beta chains derived from one specimen sequenced in a study of tumor and adjacent non-tumor tissue in lung cancer. This sample's RNA came from whole unsorted tissue. Distant lung tissue was collected more than 3 cm away from the tumor edge. The library came from three nested PCR rounds adapted from ARM-PCR protocols. TCRdb ran MiXCR on the multiplex PCR reads and lists one entry per CDR3 protein. The data contain under 80,000 distinct CDR3 sequences, around 76% of them singletons. Input material: distant non-tumor lung tissue. These receptors were taken from a man aged 60 to 75 with non-small cell lung cancer.

This clonotype has a handful of counts. V is TRBV12-3 or TRBV12-4 and J is TRBJ2-5; D ambiguous. The CDR3 loop spans 12 amino acids. Trimming left V 1 base short and J 5 bases short, with 5 bases between. The CDR3 sequence is CASSLGWETQYF. The CDR3 region has the DNA TGTGCCAGCAGTTTAGGTTGGGAGACCCAGTACTTC.

The chain joins TRBV29-1 to TRBJ2-1, with D uncertain. Trimming pared 4 bases from V and 3 bases from J, leaving 7 bases between. The germline V gene has CDR1 SQVTM and CDR2 ANQGSEA. The CDR3 extends over 12 amino acids. CDR3 DNA sequence: TGCAGCGTTGCCGGAATCTACAATGAGCAGTTCTTC. It is translated as CSVAGIYNEQFF.

Only one count was recorded for this clonotype. The chain is built from TRBV29-1 and TRBJ2-1; perhaps TRBD1 as D (6 bases). The germline V gene has CDR1 SQVTM and CDR2 ANQGSEA. Trimming took 3 bases from V and 8 from J, leaving 17 bases between them. The CDR3 covers 14 residues. The CDR3 nucleotides are TGCAGCGTTGATAGGGGGAGCTCCTGCTATGAGCAGTTCTTC. The encoded protein is CSVDRGSSCYEQFF.

In regard to this clonotype: At one end the junction does not follow the germline gene, possibly because of a read error. The J gene is TRBJ2-7, the V gene TRBV7-9, with TRBD2 as a possible D gene (7 bases). The CDR3 is 14 amino acids. CDR1 SEHNR and CDR2 FQNEAQ come from the germline V gene (reference sequence). The CDR3 is CVSSPPWGGYKQYF. As DNA, the CDR3 is TGTGTCAGCAGCCCGCCCTGGGGGGGCTACAAGCAGTACTTC.

Remarks on this clonotype: Just one base apart from a much larger clone, this may be a read error. The chain has TRBV2 and TRBJ2-1, with D perhaps matching TRBD2 (6 bases). The CDR3 extends over 12 amino acids. Germline CDR1 and CDR2: SNHLY and FYNNEI. CDR3 coding DNA: TGTGCCATCAGTGAGAACGGGAGAAGGCGGTTCTTC. Translation: CAISENGRRRFF.

Remarks on this clonotype: Mismatch with germline at one junction end may stem from a read error. V is TRBV6-1 and J is TRBJ2-3, with a weak D call TRBD2 (5 bases). This CDR3 is 16 amino acids long. Germline CDR1 is MNHNS and CDR2 is SASEGT. In DNA form, the CDR3 reads TGTACCAGCGGATTGGGAGCTGCATCGAGCACAGATAAGCAATATTTT. It specifies CTSGLGAASSTDKQYF.

This clonotype was counted ten times or more. The chain joins TRBV7-6 to TRBJ2-1, with D tentatively TRBD2 (6 bases). CDR3 length: 17 amino acids. Deletions cut 6 bases from V and 4 bases from J, with 22 bases between. Germline CDR1 and CDR2: SGHVS and FNYEAQ. The CDR3 sequence: CASSSSGGTKTYNEQFF. CDR3 DNA: TGTGCCAGCAGTTCCTCCGGCGGGACCAAGACTTACAATGAGCAGTTCTTC.

This clonotype appeared a few times. One end of the junction is discordant with germline, which a read error may explain. DNA of the CDR3: TGCGCCAACAGCTTGGCTAGCGCTACAATAGGGGAGACCCAGTACTTC. Residues: CANSLASATIGETQYF. The chain carries TRBV5-1 and TRBJ2-5; D is possibly TRBD2 (6 bases). From germline, CDR1 is SGHRS and CDR2 YFSETQ. The CDR3 is 16 residues long.

To note about this clonotype: A read error may account for a junction end that differs from germline. The gene calls are TRBV4-1 and TRBJ2-5; possibly TRBD2 for D (6 bases). Germline-derived CDR1 and CDR2 are MGHRA and YSYEKL. The CDR3 spans 18 residues. CDR3: CASSQHPLGRGGEEIQYF. Here the CDR3 DNA reads TGTGCCAGCAGTCAACATCCCCTTGGTAGAGGAGGGGAAGAGATCCAGTACTTC.

The V call is TRBV5-5, the J call TRBJ2-1, with 10 bases lining up with TRBD1. J gave up 7 bases and V 4 bases, and 8 bases lay outside the gene matches. This CDR3 region has 15 residues. Germline V gene lookup returns CDR1 SGHKS and CDR2 YYEKEE (reference sequence). The CDR3: CASSAGQGMHNEQFF. The CDR3 nucleotides read TGTGCCAGCAGCGCGGGACAGGGGATGCATAATGAGCAGTTCTTC.

The sample holds many counts of this clonotype. The genes are TRBV29-1 and TRBJ1-1, with 9 bases identical to TRBD1. The V gene end was trimmed by 5 bases and the J gene end by 6 bases; junction bases not matched to a gene: 1. The CDR3 has 11 residues. The germline V gene has CDR1 SQVTM and CDR2 ANQGSEA. The CDR3 reads CSVRQGAEAFF. CDR3 sequence (DNA): TGCAGCGTTAGACAGGGGGCTGAAGCTTTCTTT.

This clonotype has more than one count but fewer than ten. A read error may account for a junction end that differs from germline. The CDR3 sequence is CTSSYSKPEETGPMKQYF. The CDR3 nucleotides read TGTACCAGCAGTTACTCGAAACCCGAAGAGACAGGACCGATGAAGCAGTACTTC. This rearrangement joins TRBV6-5 to TRBJ2-7; D perhaps matches TRBD1 (6 bases). Germline V CDR1 and CDR2: MNHEY, SVGAGI. The CDR3 covers 18 residues.

Worth noting for this clonotype: One end of the junction is discordant with germline, which a read error may explain. The chain couples TRBV10-3 to TRBJ2-3; no definite D call. Germline V gene data show CDR1 as ENHRY and CDR2 as SYGVKD. The CDR3 covers 14 residues. The CDR3 protein is CAIRGYYSTDTHYF. The CDR3 DNA is TGTGCCATCAGGGGATACTACAGCACAGATACGCATTATTTT.

About this clonotype: Its ends do not fully match the called genes, so a read error is possible. The CDR3 bases are TGTAGCGTTGAAGGGACAGTCACAGATATGCAGTATTTT. As protein: CSVEGTVTDMQYF. This chain links TRBV29-1 with TRBJ2-3; 7 bases map to TRBD1. The CDR3 is 13 amino acids. The germline gives CDR1 SQVTM, CDR2 ANQGSEA.

As regards this clonotype: The CDR3 carries no conserved terminal phenylalanine or tryptophan, so it likely arises from a read error. No DNA is shown, since the ends of the CDR3 on it are uncertain; the CDR3 is the one TCRdb lists. This chain links TRBV11-1 with TRBJ2-2; the table's D call TRBD2 went unverified against the DNA. The germline V gene encodes CDR1 SGHAT and CDR2 FQDESV (reference sequence). The CDR3 length equals 14 residues, ends included. The CDR3 spells CASSYASDTGEMFL.

The chain uses TRBV15 and TRBJ2-7; D not certain. The CDR3 runs 14 residues. CDR1 and CDR2 from the germline V gene are LNHNV and YYDKDF (reference sequence). Trimming cost V 7 bases and J 5 bases, with 18 bases left between them. Here the CDR3 reads CATNLHPKEDEQYF. CDR3 coding DNA: TGTGCCACCAATTTGCACCCTAAAGAGGACGAGCAGTACTTC. Full variable domain (rest looked up from reference TRBV15 and TRBJ2-7): DAMVIQNPRYQVTQFGKPVTLSCSQTLNHNVMYWYQQKSSQAPKLLFHYYDKDFNNEADTPDNFQSRRPNTSFCFLDIRSPGLGDTAMYLCATNLHPKEDEQYFGPGTRLTVT.

As for this clonotype: Germline and junction disagree at one end, which may indicate a read error. The gene calls are TRBV4-2 and TRBJ2-2; D might be TRBD2 (5 bases). Germline V gene data show CDR1 as LGHNA and CDR2 as YNFKEQ. The CDR3 covers 14 residues. This chain's CDR3 is CDSSQANFVGELFF. Written as DNA, the CDR3 is TGTGACAGCAGCCAGGCCAACTTTGTCGGGGAACTGTTTTTT.

There are many counts of this clonotype. The V gene is TRBV5-1, the J gene TRBJ2-1; TRBD2 matches 13 bases. V lost 4 bases to trimming and J lost 15 bases; unmatched junction nucleotides: 13. Germline values: CDR1 SGHRS, CDR2 YFSETQ. The CDR3 is 15 amino acids. The CDR3 here is CASSAGTSGNPGWFF. CDR3 in DNA: TGCGCCAGCAGCGCCGGGACTAGCGGGAACCCGGGGTGGTTCTTC. Filled out from reference TRBV5-1 and TRBJ2-1, the complete variable domain reads KAGVTQTPRYLIKTRGQQVTLSCSPISGHRSVSWYQQTPGQGLQFLFEYFSETQRNKGNFPGRFSGRQFSNSRSEMNVSTLELGDSALYLCASSAGTSGNPGWFFGPGTRLTVL.

This clonotype has only a few counts. The junction does not match germline at one end; this may be a read error. The genes are TRBV12-3 or TRBV12-4 and TRBJ2-5, with D tentatively TRBD2 (6 bases). CDR3 size: 16 residues. CDR3 DNA: TGTGCCAGCAGTTTAACGGGCGGGGCGAAGGGTGAGACCCAGTGCTTC. It is translated as CASSLTGGAKGETQCF.

A single count supports this clonotype. The junction and the germline gene differ at one end; a read error may be behind it. CDR3 coding DNA: TGTGCCAGCAGTCAAAGACAGAGGGACACCGGGGGGCTGTTTTTT. This encodes CASSQRQRDTGGLFF. This sequence joins TRBV12-3 or TRBV12-4 and TRBJ2-2; D assignment may be TRBD1 or TRBD2 (6 bases each). The CDR3 length is 15 residues.

With regard to this clonotype: One end of the junction varies from germline; a read error may be responsible. The chain combines TRBV29-1 with TRBJ2-5; weak D call: TRBD2 (5 bases). Germline V CDR1 and CDR2: SQVTM, ANQGSEA. The CDR3 contains 12 residues. In DNA form, the CDR3 reads TGCAGCGTCTCCCGGGATGGGGAGACCCAGAACTTC. Amino acid sequence: CSVSRDGETQNF.

A word on this clonotype: A clone one base away is much larger, so this may be a read error. The chain carries TRBV12-3 or TRBV12-4 and TRBJ1-5; D possibly corresponds to TRBD1 (5 bases). CDR3 length: 14 residues. V gave up 6 bases and J gave up 5 bases, with 14 bases separating them. Here the CDR3 DNA reads TGTGCCAGCAGCCTGGACGGGGCGGATCAGCCCCAGCATTTT. This encodes CASSLDGADQPQHF.

The chain joins TRBV5-4 to TRBJ2-3; 11 positions match TRBD2. Germline lookup yields CDR1 SGHNT and CDR2 YYREEE (reference sequence). V gave up 5 bases and J gave up 2 bases; unmatched junction bases: 7. This CDR3 contains 16 residues. CDR3 sequence: CASSLGTSGLTDTQYF. The CDR3 DNA reads TGTGCCAGCAGTTTAGGGACTAGCGGACTCACAGATACGCAGTATTTT.

Comments on this clonotype: One junction end disagrees with the germline gene, perhaps due to a read error. This sequence joins TRBV11-1 and TRBJ2-6; TRBD2 is a possible D gene (6 bases). Germline CDR1 SGHAT, CDR2 FQDESV (reference sequence). The CDR3 has 17 amino acids. CDR3 sequence reads: CASSRIGRPSGANILTF. CDR3 in DNA: TGTGCCAGCAGTCGGATAGGGAGGCCTTCTGGTGCCAACATCCTGACTTTC.

Comment on this clonotype: As the CDR3 is not closed by the conserved phenylalanine or tryptophan, this likely results from a read error. No DNA is shown, since the ends of the CDR3 on it are uncertain; the CDR3 is the one TCRdb lists. The chain links TRBV29-1 to TRBJ2-6; the table's D call TRBD1 went unverified against the DNA. CDR1 is SQVTM, CDR2 ANQGSEA, per germline. The CDR3 contains 16 residues when both ends are counted. This CDR3 reads CSVAVFRGSGANVLIL.

Details on this clonotype: An end of the junction does not agree with germline; a read error may underlie this. V is TRBV5-5 and J is TRBJ2-7; D is unresolved. The V gene's germline CDR1 is SGHKS and CDR2 YYEKEE (reference sequence). The CDR3 length is 14 residues. Here the CDR3 DNA reads TGTGTCAGCAGTTTGTTGCGGAGAACCTACGAGCAGTACTTT. Encoded protein: CVSSLLRRTYEQYF.

As concerns this clonotype: Since the CDR3 does not end with the conserved phenylalanine or tryptophan, this likely comes from a read error. The limits of the CDR3 on the DNA are not certain, so only TCRdb's listed CDR3 is given. This chain's CDR3 is CASSLRQGNGSHLNS. The gene calls are TRBV5-6 and TRBJ1-6; the table assigns TRBD1, which was not confirmed against the DNA. A total of 15 residues make up the CDR3, ends included. Germline V gene data show CDR1 as SGHDT and CDR2 as YYEEEE.

V and J are TRBV14 and TRBJ2-7, with 7 positions matching TRBD2. The CDR3 has 19 amino acids. J was trimmed by 2 bases and V by 2 bases; bases with no gene match: 18. Germline V lookup: CDR1 SGHDN, CDR2 FVKESK. In DNA, the CDR3 is TGTGCCAGCAGCCAATGTTGGGCTGCGGGAGTGCTAGGGGCCTACGAGCAGTACTTC. This codes for CASSQCWAAGVLGAYEQYF.

Remarks on this clonotype: A read error may explain this, as a much larger clone is one base away. This chain connects TRBV5-6 to TRBJ2-1; possibly TRBD2 for D (6 bases). The CDR3 sequence is 15 residues long. In germline, CDR1 is SGHDT, CDR2 YYEEEE. CDR3 residues: CTSSLERAWGNEQFF. The CDR3 DNA is TGTACCAGCAGCCTAGAGCGGGCTTGGGGGAATGAGCAGTTCTTC.

This clonotype was recorded only once. Likely a read error: the CDR3 ends without its conserved phenylalanine or tryptophan. V gene TRBV6-5 combines with J gene TRBJ1-2, with D hard to call. The CDR3 extends over 16 amino acids. CDR1 and CDR2 (germline): MNHEY, SVGAGI. The CDR3 reads CASSYISSGYYYGYTL. For the CDR3, the DNA is TGTGCAAGCAGTTACATAAGTTCGGGATATTATTATGGCTACACCTTG.

This chain connects TRBV29-1 to TRBJ2-6, with D perhaps assigned TRBD1 or TRBD2 (6 bases each). The CDR3 sequence is 15 residues long. V was trimmed by 6 bases and J by 14 bases, leaving 26 bases between them. The germline V gene encodes CDR1 SQVTM and CDR2 ANQGSEA. CDR3 residues: CSVRVSGSGASILTF. The DNA for the CDR3 is TGCAGCGTGAGGGTTTCCGGTTCGGGGGCCAGCATCCTGACTTTC.

V and J are TRBV29-1 and TRBJ1-1, with no clear D. Germline values: CDR1 SQVTM, CDR2 ANQGSEA. The CDR3 consists of 13 residues. Trimming stripped 3 bases from V and 8 bases from J, with 16 bases between. CDR3 DNA sequence: TGCAGCGTTGAGGCCCCCGGGTTTGGAGAAGCTTTCTTT. Translated, it gives CSVEAPGFGEAFF.